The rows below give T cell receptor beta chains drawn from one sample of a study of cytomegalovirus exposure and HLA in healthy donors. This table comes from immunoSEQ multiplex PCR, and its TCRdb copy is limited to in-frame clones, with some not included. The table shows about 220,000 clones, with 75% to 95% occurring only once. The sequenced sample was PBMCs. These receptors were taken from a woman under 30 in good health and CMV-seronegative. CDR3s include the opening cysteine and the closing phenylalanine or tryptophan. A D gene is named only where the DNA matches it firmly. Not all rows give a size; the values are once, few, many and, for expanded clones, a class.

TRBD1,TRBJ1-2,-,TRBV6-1,CASSERWDRPGYTF,TGTGCCAGCAGTGAACGTTGGGACAGGCCTGGCTACACCTTC
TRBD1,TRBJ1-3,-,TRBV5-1,CASSRTGVGNTIYF,TGCGCCAGCAGCAGGACAGGAGTTGGAAACACCATATATTTT
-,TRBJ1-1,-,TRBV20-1,CSAREEIAFF,TGCAGTGCTAGGGAGGAAATAGCTTTCTTT
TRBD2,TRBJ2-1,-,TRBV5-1,CASSVRLAGGSPSYNEQFF,TGCGCCAGCAGCGTAAGACTAGCGGGAGGCTCTCCCTCCTACAATGAGCAGTTCTTC
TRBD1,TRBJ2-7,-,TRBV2,CASSDGWGQGTPDEQYF,TGTGCCAGCAGTGACGGATGGGGACAGGGAACTCCAGACGAGCAGTACTTC
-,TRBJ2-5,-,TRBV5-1,CASGPGEEETQYF,TGCGCCAGCGGCCCGGGAGAGGAAGAGACCCAGTACTTC
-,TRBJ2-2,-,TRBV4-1,CASSLRGAGTGELFF,TGCGCCAGCAGCTTACGGGGGGCAGGCACCGGGGAGCTGTTTTTT
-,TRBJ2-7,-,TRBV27,CASSLSTGRGGYEQYF,TGTGCCAGCAGTTTATCGACCGGCAGGGGTGGGTACGAGCAGTACTTC
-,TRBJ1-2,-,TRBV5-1,CASSLDGNYGYTF,TGCGCCAGCAGCTTGGACGGGAACTATGGCTACACCTTC
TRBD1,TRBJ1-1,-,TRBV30,CAWAPTGGTEAFF,TGTGCCTGGGCACCGACAGGGGGCACTGAAGCTTTCTTT
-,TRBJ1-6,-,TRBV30,CAWSGLSGFSRGALHF,TGTGCCTGGAGTGGGCTATCGGGGTTTTCCCGGGGGGCCCTCCACTTT
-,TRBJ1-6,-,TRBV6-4,CASSYDSRNSPLHF,TGTGCCAGCAGTTACGACAGCCGGAATTCACCCCTCCACTTT
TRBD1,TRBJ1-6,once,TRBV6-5,CASSYSQGLDSPLHF,TGTGCCAGCAGTTACTCACAGGGGCTTGATTCACCCCTCCACTTT
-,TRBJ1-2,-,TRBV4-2,CASSQVLGEGYTF,TGTGCCAGCAGCCAAGTATTAGGGGAAGGCTACACCTTC
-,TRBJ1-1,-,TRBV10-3,CAISLEVNTEAFF,TGTGCCATCAGTCTGGAGGTGAACACTGAAGCTTTCTTT
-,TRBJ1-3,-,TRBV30,CAWTRGSGNTIYF,TGTGCCTGGACCAGGGGTTCTGGAAACACCATATATTTT
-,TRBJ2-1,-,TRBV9,CASSVSGTPNSEQFF,TGTGCCAGCAGCGTATCGGGGACTCCAAACAGCGAGCAGTTCTTC
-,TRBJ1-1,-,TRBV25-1,CASSLEGFTEAFF,TGTGCCAGCAGTCTAGAAGGTTTTACTGAAGCTTTCTTT
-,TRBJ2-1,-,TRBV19,CASRLGSGYNEQFF,TGTGCCAGTAGGCTGGGGAGCGGTTACAATGAGCAGTTCTTC
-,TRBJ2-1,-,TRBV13,CASSFLLNEQFF,TGTGCCAGCAGCTTTCTTTTGAATGAGCAGTTCTTC
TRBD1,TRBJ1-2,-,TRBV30,CAWSPPGTGLGYGYTF,TGTGCCTGGTCCCCCCCCGGGACAGGACTAGGCTATGGCTACACCTTC
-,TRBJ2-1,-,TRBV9,CASSVDLSSYNEQFF,TGTGCCAGCAGCGTAGATCTCAGCTCCTACAATGAGCAGTTCTTC
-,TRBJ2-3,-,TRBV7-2,CASSLTPPGTRYTQYF,TGTGCCAGCAGCTTAACTCCGCCGGGGACTCGCTATACGCAGTATTTT
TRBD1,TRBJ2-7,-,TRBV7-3,CASSQGQGANYEQYF,TGTGCCAGCAGCCAAGGACAGGGCGCCAACTACGAGCAGTACTTC
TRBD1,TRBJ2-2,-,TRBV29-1,CSATGTGFTGELFF,TGCAGCGCCACCGGGACAGGGTTCACCGGGGAGCTGTTTTTT
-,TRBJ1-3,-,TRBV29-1,CSVESGLGNTIYF,TGCAGCGTTGAATCGGGGTTGGGAAACACCATATATTTT
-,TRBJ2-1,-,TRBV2,CASSESTGYNEQFF,TGTGCCAGCAGTGAGTCCACAGGGTACAATGAGCAGTTCTTC
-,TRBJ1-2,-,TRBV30,CARTGGGGYTF,TGTGCCCGGACCGGGGGGGGAGGCTACACCTTC
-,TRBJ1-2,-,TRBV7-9,CASSLGSDSAYGYTF,TGTGCCAGCAGCTTAGGTTCGGACAGCGCCTATGGCTACACCTTC
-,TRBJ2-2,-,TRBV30,CAWNLWGVNTGELFF,TGTGCCTGGAACCTGTGGGGGGTGAACACCGGGGAGCTGTTTTTT
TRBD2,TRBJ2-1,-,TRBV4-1,CASSHLSGKSSYNEQFF,TGCGCCAGCAGCCACCTTAGCGGGAAGAGCTCCTACAATGAGCAGTTCTTC
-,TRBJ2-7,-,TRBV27,CASSSQQGVREQYF,TGTGCCAGCAGTTCCCAACAGGGAGTGCGGGAGCAGTACTTC
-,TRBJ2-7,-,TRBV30,CAWSVQFTSEQYF,TGTGCCTGGAGTGTACAGTTCACCTCGGAGCAGTACTTC
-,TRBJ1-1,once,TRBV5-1,CASSPDGRGNTEAFF,TGCGCCAGCAGCCCCGACGGTCGGGGGAACACTGAAGCTTTCTTT
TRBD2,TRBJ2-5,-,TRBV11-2,CASTREGGGLAGSRETQYF,TGTGCCAGCACCAGAGAGGGGGGTGGGCTAGCGGGAAGTAGGGAGACCCAGTACTTC
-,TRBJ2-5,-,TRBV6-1,CASRPTALYQETQYF,TGTGCCAGCAGACCGACAGCCCTTTACCAAGAGACCCAGTACTTC
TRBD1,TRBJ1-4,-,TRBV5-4,CASSWDGGAGGNEKLFF,TGTGCCAGCAGCTGGGACGGGGGTGCAGGGGGTAATGAAAAACTGTTTTTT
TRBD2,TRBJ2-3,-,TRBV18,CASSPYISGGGTDTQYF,TGTGCCAGCTCACCGTACATCTCGGGGGGTGGCACAGATACGCAGTATTTT
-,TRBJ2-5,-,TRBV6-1,CASSELRGETQYF,TGTGCCAGCAGTGAATTGCGAGGAGAGACCCAGTACTTC
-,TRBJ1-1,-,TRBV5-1,CASSYDSGSTEAFF,TGCGCCAGCAGCTATGATTCGGGAAGCACTGAAGCTTTCTTT
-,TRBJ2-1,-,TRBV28,CASSFIAPGNEQFF,TGTGCCAGCAGTTTTATCGCTCCCGGGAATGAGCAGTTCTTC
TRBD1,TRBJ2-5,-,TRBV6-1,CASGETGQGFVTQYF,TGTGCCAGCGGAGAGACGGGACAGGGTTTCGTGACCCAGTACTTC
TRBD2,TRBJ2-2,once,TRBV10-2,CASSRGGGNTGELFF,TGCGCCAGCAGTCGGGGGGGCGGGAACACCGGGGAGCTGTTTTTT
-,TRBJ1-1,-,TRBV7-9,CASSWEGTEAFF,TGTGCCAGCAGCTGGGAGGGTACTGAAGCTTTCTTT
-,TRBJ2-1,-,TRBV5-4,CASSFPGENEQFF,TGTGCCAGCAGCTTCCCGGGGGAAAATGAGCAGTTCTTC
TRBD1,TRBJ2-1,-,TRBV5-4,CASSFMQGALDNEQFF,TGTGCCAGCAGCTTTATGCAGGGGGCTTTGGACAATGAGCAGTTCTTC
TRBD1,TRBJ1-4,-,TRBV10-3,CAISGGTGNEKLFF,TGTGCCATCAGTGGAGGGACAGGGAATGAAAAACTGTTTTTT
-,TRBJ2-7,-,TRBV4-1,CASSPTGSYEQYF,TGCGCCAGCAGCCCTACAGGGTCCTACGAGCAGTACTTC